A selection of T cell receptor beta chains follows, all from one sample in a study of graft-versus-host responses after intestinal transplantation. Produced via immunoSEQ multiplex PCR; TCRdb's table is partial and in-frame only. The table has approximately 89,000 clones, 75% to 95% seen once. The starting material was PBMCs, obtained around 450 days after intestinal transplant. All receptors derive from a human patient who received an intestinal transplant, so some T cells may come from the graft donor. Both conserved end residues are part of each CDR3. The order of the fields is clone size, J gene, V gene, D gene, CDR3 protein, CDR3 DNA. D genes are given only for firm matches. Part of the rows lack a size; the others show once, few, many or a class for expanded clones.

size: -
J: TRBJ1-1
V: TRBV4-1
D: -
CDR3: CASSRIRGTGNTEAFF
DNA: TGCGCCAGCAGCAGAATACGGGGGACGGGGAACACTGAAGCTTTCTTT

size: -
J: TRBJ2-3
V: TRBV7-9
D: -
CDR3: CASSNTDTQYF
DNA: TGTGCCAGCAGTAACACAGATACGCAGTATTTT

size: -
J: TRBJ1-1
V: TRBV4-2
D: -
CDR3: CASSPGQTEAFF
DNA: TGTGCCAGCAGCCCAGGACAGACTGAAGCTTTCTTT

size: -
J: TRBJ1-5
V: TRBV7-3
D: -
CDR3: CASSLTRRGSNQPQHF
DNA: TGTGCCAGCAGCTTAACCCGCAGGGGAAGCAATCAGCCCCAGCATTTT

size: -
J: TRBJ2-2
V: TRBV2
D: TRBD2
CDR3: CAAGARGNTGELFF
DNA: TGTGCCGCGGGAGCGCGGGGAAACACCGGGGAGCTGTTTTTT

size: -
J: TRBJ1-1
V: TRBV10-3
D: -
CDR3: CAINQGSFYFF
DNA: TGTGCCATCAACCAGGGTTCCTTCTATTTCTTT

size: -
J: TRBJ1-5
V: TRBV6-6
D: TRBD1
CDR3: CASRTGTTNQPQHF
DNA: TGTGCCAGCAGGACAGGGACTACCAATCAGCCCCAGCATTTT

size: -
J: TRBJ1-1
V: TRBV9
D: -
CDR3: CASSGTGITEAFF
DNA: TGTGCCAGCAGCGGCACAGGCATCACTGAAGCTTTCTTT

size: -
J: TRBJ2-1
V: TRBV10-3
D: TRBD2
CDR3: CAISESASGGRLNEQFF
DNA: TGTGCCATCAGTGAGTCTGCTAGCGGGGGTCGGTTAAATGAGCAGTTCTTC

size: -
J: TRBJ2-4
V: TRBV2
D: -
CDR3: CASREGLAKNIQYF
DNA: TGTGCCAGCAGGGAGGGGTTGGCCAAAAACATTCAGTACTTC

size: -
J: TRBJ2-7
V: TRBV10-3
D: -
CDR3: CATVGRGTYEQYF
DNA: TGTGCCACCGTGGGACGGGGAACGTACGAGCAGTACTTC

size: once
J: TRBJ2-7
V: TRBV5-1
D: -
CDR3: CASSPPQATGEQYF
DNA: TGCGCCAGCAGCCCCCCCCAGGCCACGGGGGAGCAGTACTTC

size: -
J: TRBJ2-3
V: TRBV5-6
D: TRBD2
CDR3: CASSLAISGGADTQYF
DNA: TGTGCCAGCAGCTTGGCCATTAGCGGGGGGGCGGATACGCAGTATTTT

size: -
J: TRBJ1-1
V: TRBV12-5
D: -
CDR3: CASGFGGRREAFF
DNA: TGTGCTAGTGGTTTCGGGGGACGGAGAGAAGCTTTCTTT

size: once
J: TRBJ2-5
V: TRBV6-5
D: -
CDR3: CASSAYGGAQETQYF
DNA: TGTGCCAGCAGTGCATATGGGGGCGCCCAAGAGACCCAGTACTTC

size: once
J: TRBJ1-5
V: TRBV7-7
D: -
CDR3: CASSLSDSTPQHF
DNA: TGTGCTAGCAGCCTTTCGGACTCCACTCCCCAGCACTTT

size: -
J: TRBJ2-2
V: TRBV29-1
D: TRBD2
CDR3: CSVEGTSDHTGELFF
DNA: TGCAGCGTTGAAGGGACTAGCGATCACACCGGGGAGCTGTTTTTT

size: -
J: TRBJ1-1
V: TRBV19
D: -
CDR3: CASSTVDRNTEAFF
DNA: TGTGCCAGTAGTACCGTCGACAGGAACACTGAAGCTTTCTTT

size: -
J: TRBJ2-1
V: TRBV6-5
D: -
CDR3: CASSPPSRDWFF
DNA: TGTGCCAGCAGCCCCCCTAGCCGAGATTGGTTCTTC

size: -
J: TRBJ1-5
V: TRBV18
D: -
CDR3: CASSPTRGEDQPQHF
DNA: TGTGCCAGCTCACCTACGAGGGGGGAAGATCAGCCCCAGCATTTT

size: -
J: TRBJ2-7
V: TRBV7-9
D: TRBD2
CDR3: CASSWRTSERDEQYF
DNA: TGTGCCAGCAGCTGGCGGACTAGCGAGAGGGACGAGCAGTACTTC

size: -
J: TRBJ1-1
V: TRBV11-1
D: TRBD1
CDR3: CATTGQGMGTEAFF
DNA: TGTGCCACCACCGGACAGGGGATGGGCACTGAAGCTTTCTTT